Below are 32 T cell receptor beta chains sequenced from a single sample in a study of beta chain features in type 1 diabetes. Their antigens are not known. Study-level results: TCRB CDR3s were moderately but significantly shorter in Type 1 diabetes patients in all four CD4+ subsets.

Of the isolated RNA, all was reverse transcribed, and so the sequenced material was expressed TCRB transcripts. Assay: immunoSEQ multiplex PCR; the TCRdb copy retains only in-frame clones and omits some. This sample has 600,000 to 700,000 clones, with around 12% found just once. The source material was naive CD4+ T cells from blood. The receptors here all came from a man in his thirties or forties with type 1 diabetes.

The chain employs TRBV7-2 and TRBJ1-1; D is possibly TRBD1 (6 bases). There are 13 residues in the CDR3. Deletions cut 4 bases from V and 6 bases from J, with 12 bases between. Germline CDR1 and CDR2: SGHTA and FQGNSA. CDR3 in amino acids: CASSSRGRPEAFF. Written as DNA, the CDR3 is TGTGCCAGCAGCTCTAGGGGGAGGCCTGAAGCTTTCTTT.

This clone was observed a few times. Other DNA sequences from this sample encode an identical CDR3 as well. The CDR3 sequence is CAWSVGQGDEKLFF. DNA of the CDR3: TGTGCCTGGAGTGTTGGTCAGGGCGATGAAAAACTGTTTTTT. This chain connects TRBV30 to TRBJ1-4; weak D call: TRBD1 (5 bases). V lost 0 bases and J lost 6, with 11 bases in between. CDR3 length: 14 amino acids. The germline V gene encodes CDR1 GTSNPN and CDR2 SVGIG (reference sequence).

This rearrangement joins TRBV29-1 to TRBJ2-1, with 8 nucleotides matching TRBD1. The CDR3 is 13 residues long. Germline values: CDR1 SQVTM, CDR2 ANQGSEA. Unmatched junction bases numbered 6, after V lost 7 bases and J lost 4 bases. Here the CDR3 reads CSDRDRRYNEQFF. The CDR3 coding sequence is TGCAGCGACCGGGACAGGAGGTACAATGAGCAGTTCTTC.

J is TRBJ2-5 and V is TRBV6-5; D gene uncertain. V was trimmed by 7 bases and J by 1 base, leaving 10 bases between them. This CDR3 has 13 residues. Germline V gene data show CDR1 as MNHEY and CDR2 as SVGAGI. The CDR3 DNA reads as TGTGCCAGCAAGGTCACGGGCCAAGAGACCCAGTACTTC. This gives the protein CASKVTGQETQYF.

The rearrangement joins TRBV7-2 to TRBJ2-7; no firm D call. This CDR3 has 13 amino acids. Trimming left V 7 bases short and J 0 bases short, with 10 bases between. Germline CDR1 reads SGHTA; CDR2 reads FQGNSA. CDR3 sequence reads: CASTLQSSYEQYF. The CDR3 DNA reads TGTGCCAGCACCTTGCAGAGCTCCTACGAGCAGTACTTC.

V usage is TRBV20-1 and J usage is TRBJ2-1; 7 bases fit TRBD2. The germline V gene encodes CDR1 DFQATT and CDR2 SNEGSKA (reference sequence). This CDR3 has 11 residues. V lost 6 bases and J lost 11; bases outside the gene matches: 7. The CDR3 here is CSAALAAKQFF. For the CDR3, the DNA is TGCAGTGCAGCCCTAGCGGCTAAGCAGTTCTTC.

This clone was counted only a few times. The chain joins TRBV4-3 to TRBJ1-6; 8 bases match TRBD1. There are 15 residues in the CDR3. Looked up from germline, CDR1 is LGHNA and CDR2 is YSLEER. Trimming removed 3 bases from V and 7 bases from J; junction bases left unmatched: 5. CDR3: CASSQGQDNNSPLHF. Here the CDR3 DNA reads TGCGCCAGCAGCCAGGGACAGGACAACAATTCACCCCTCCACTTT.

The sample holds many counts of this clone. The V call is TRBV19, the J call TRBJ2-7, with 7 bases fitting TRBD1. With V trimmed by 6 bases and J by 2 bases, 4 bases remained unmatched. This CDR3 region has 13 residues. Germline assignment: CDR1 LNHDA and CDR2 SQIVND (reference sequence). Here the CDR3 reads CASSPTGTYEQYF. CDR3 nucleotide sequence: TGTGCCAGTAGCCCGACAGGGACCTACGAGCAGTACTTC.

In its sample, this clone was seen a few times. The chain recombines TRBV7-2 with TRBJ1-6; D not certain. Germline lookup yields CDR1 SGHTA and CDR2 FQGNSA. Trimming took 6 bases from V and 5 from J, leaving 14 bases between them. CDR3 size: 15 residues. CDR3 sequence: CASSPGGRNNSPLHF. The CDR3 DNA sequence: TGTGCCAGCAGTCCTGGAGGGCGCAATAATTCACCCCTCCACTTT.

The CDR3 here is CASSGQGEQFF. The DNA for the CDR3 is TGTGCCAGCAGTGGCCAGGGTGAGCAGTTCTTC. This rearrangement joins TRBV6-4 to TRBJ2-1, with TRBD1 as a possible D gene (5 bases). Looked up from germline, CDR1 is MRHNA and CDR2 is SNTAGT. Trimming cost V 4 bases and J 9 bases, with 7 bases left between them. This CDR3 has 11 residues.

This clone occurred a few times. This rearrangement joins TRBV5-4 to TRBJ1-6; no clear D. V was shortened by 4 bases and J by 7 bases, with 18 bases between the two germline ends. CDR1 and CDR2 from the germline V gene are SGHNT and YYREEE (reference sequence). The CDR3 runs 16 residues. CDR3 amino acids: CASSADPGVTNSPLHF. The CDR3 region has the DNA TGTGCCAGCAGCGCTGATCCCGGGGTTACCAATTCACCCCTCCACTTT.

The chain uses TRBV5-6 and TRBJ1-2; D may be TRBD1 (5 bases). Trimming shortened V by 3 bases and J by 3 bases, and 15 bases separated the two germline ends. CDR1 is SGHDT and CDR2 is YYEEEE in the germline V gene. CDR3 length equals 15 residues. As DNA, the CDR3 is TGTGCCAGCAGCTCAACAGGTGCACCCCACTATGGCTACACCTTC. This codes for CASSSTGAPHYGYTF.

This clone has only a few counts. This sequence joins TRBV25-1 and TRBJ2-1; 11 bases fit TRBD2. The junction had 1 base not matched to a gene; V was cut back by 3 bases and J by 3 bases. Germline V CDR1 and CDR2: MGHDK, SYGVNS. This CDR3 has 15 amino acids. In DNA, the CDR3 is TGTGCCAGCAGTGAGGGGACTAGCGGCTACAATGAGCAGTTCTTC. This sequence encodes CASSEGTSGYNEQFF.

The gene calls are TRBV27 and TRBJ2-3, with 7 bases matching TRBD1. The CDR3 covers 15 residues. Germline-derived CDR1 and CDR2 are MNHEY and SMNVEV (reference sequence). Trimming cost V 5 bases and J 4 bases; bases outside gene matches: 9. The DNA for the CDR3 is TGTGCCAGCAGTCAGGGGGTAACGAGGTCAGATACGCAGTATTTT. Its protein product is CASSQGVTRSDTQYF.

J is TRBJ2-7 and V is TRBV2; D might be TRBD1 (7 bases). The V and J ends lost 5 bases and 3 bases respectively, with 23 bases between them. CDR3 length: 17 amino acids. Germline CDR1 and CDR2: SNHLY and FYNNEI. The CDR3 sequence: CASSRPWSRQGGYEQYF. The CDR3, as DNA: TGTGCCAGCAGTCGTCCGTGGTCGAGGCAGGGGGGCTACGAGCAGTACTTC.

The rearrangement uses TRBV18 and TRBJ2-3; D gene unclear. Germline assignment: CDR1 KGHSH and CDR2 LQKENI. Trimming took 0 bases from V and 2 from J, leaving 6 bases between them. The CDR3 has 14 residues. CDR3 amino acids: CASSPPEDTDTQYF. The CDR3 nucleotides are TGTGCCAGCTCACCACCAGAGGACACAGATACGCAGTATTTT.

This clone has a handful of counts. This chain uses TRBV29-1 with TRBJ2-1; either TRBD1 or TRBD2 may fit D (6 bases each). In germline, CDR1 is SQVTM, CDR2 ANQGSEA. The CDR3 has 13 amino acids. The V and J ends lost 7 bases and 6 bases respectively, with 16 bases between them. The CDR3 region is CSAPGGAGNEQFF. The CDR3 DNA is TGCAGCGCTCCCGGGGGCGCTGGCAATGAGCAGTTCTTC.

The chain recombines TRBV10-1 with TRBJ2-2; D might be TRBD2 (6 bases). CDR1 is WNHNN, CDR2 SYGVQD, per germline (reference sequence). V lost 5 bases and J 3 bases, leaving 16 bases between the germline ends. The CDR3 length is 16 residues. CDR3 sequence: CASSLTRSPDTGELFF. CDR3 DNA: TGCGCCAGCAGTTTGACTAGATCGCCGGACACCGGGGAGCTGTTTTTT.

The chain links TRBV5-4 to TRBJ2-2, with 14 positions matching TRBD2. The CDR3 sequence is 16 residues long. CDR1 and CDR2 from the germline V gene are SGHNT and YYREEE (reference sequence). Germline trimming cut 4 bases from V and 7 bases from J; bases unmatched to any gene: 6. The CDR3 region is CASSPGLAGDGGELFF. The CDR3 coding sequence is TGTGCCAGCAGCCCGGGACTAGCGGGGGATGGCGGGGAGCTGTTTTTT. The full variable domain, rest sourced from reference TRBV5-4 and TRBJ2-2, is ETGVTQSPTHLIKTRGQQVTLRCSSQSGHNTVSWYQQALGQGPQFIFQYYREEENGRGNFPPRFSGLQFPNYSSELNVNALELDDSALYLCASSPGLAGDGGELFFGEGSRLTVL.

This clone came up a few times. The chain uses TRBV6-1 and TRBJ1-2, with D possibly being TRBD1 (5 bases). Germline V gene sequence: CDR1 MNHNS, CDR2 SASEGT. CDR3 size: 13 residues. Trimming took 2 bases from V and 6 from J, leaving 10 bases between them. CDR3 nucleotides: TGTGCCAGCAGTGAAACCGAAGGGGATGGCTACACCTTC. It encodes CASSETEGDGYTF.

This clone showed up just a few times. The chain has TRBV18 and TRBJ2-7; 12 bases agree with TRBD1. This CDR3 has 16 residues. J was trimmed by 5 bases and V by 0 bases; bases with no gene match: 5. The germline gives CDR1 KGHSH, CDR2 LQKENI. The CDR3 nucleotides read TGTGCCAGCTCACCACCGCCCGGGACAGGGGGCAACGAGCAGTACTTC. It yields the protein CASSPPPGTGGNEQYF.

This clone came up a few times. The chain links TRBV6-5 to TRBJ2-3; D is unresolved. V gave up 5 bases and J gave up 0 bases, with 9 bases separating them. The CDR3 is 14 residues long. Germline lookup yields CDR1 MNHEY and CDR2 SVGAGI. The CDR3 DNA reads as TGTGCCAGCAGTAGGGTAACTAGCACAGATACGCAGTATTTT. Its protein is CASSRVTSTDTQYF.

The CDR3 DNA reads TGTGCCAGCAGCTTCCGGGCCACGGGTGAGCCCCAGCATTTT. Its translation: CASSFRATGEPQHF. This chain connects TRBV5-6 to TRBJ1-5; D is unresolved. Germline assignment: CDR1 SGHDT and CDR2 YYEEEE. Trimming took off 2 bases at V and 8 bases at J, with 14 bases between the two ends. CDR3 length equals 14 residues.

The chain carries TRBV19 and TRBJ2-4; D perhaps matches TRBD2 (7 bases). Per germline, CDR1 LNHDA and CDR2 SQIVND (reference sequence). The V end was cut by 5 bases, the J end by 8 bases, with 16 bases between. CDR3 length equals 14 residues. CDR3: CASSPTGGVDIQYF. The DNA for the CDR3 is TGTGCCAGTAGTCCCACGGGGGGCGTGGACATTCAGTACTTC.

This rearrangement joins TRBV29-1 to TRBJ1-2; D unclear. CDR3 length: 11 residues. Looked up from germline, CDR1 is SQVTM and CDR2 is ANQGSEA. Trimming left V 4 bases short and J 4 bases short, with 7 bases between. This CDR3 reads CSVVTFYGYTF. As DNA, the CDR3 is TGCAGCGTTGTTACATTCTATGGCTACACCTTC. The full variable domain, its missing parts supplied by reference TRBV29-1 and TRBJ1-2, is SAVISQKPSRDICQRGTSLTIQCQVDSQVTMMFWYRQQPGQSLTLIATANQGSEATYESGFVIDKFPISRPNLTFSTLTVSNMSPEDSSIYLCSVVTFYGYTFGSGTRLTVV.

The chain couples TRBV14 to TRBJ2-5; 11 bases fit TRBD2. The CDR3 contains 17 residues. In germline, CDR1 is SGHDN, CDR2 FVKESK. Germline trimming cut 0 bases from V and 1 base from J; bases unmatched to any gene: 4. As DNA, the CDR3 is TGTGCCAGCAGCCAAGATCTTACTAGCGGGGGCCAAGAGACCCAGTACTTC. This sequence encodes CASSQDLTSGGQETQYF.

The chain recombines TRBV7-9 with TRBJ1-1; no definite D call. The CDR3 length is 11 residues. V lost 8 bases, J lost 6 bases, and 10 bases lay in between. From germline, CDR1 is SEHNR and CDR2 FQNEAQ (reference sequence). CDR3 residues: CASSNGAEAFF. The CDR3 DNA reads TGTGCCAGCTCTAATGGGGCTGAAGCTTTCTTT.

The sample holds a few counts of this clone. Other DNA sequences within the sample encode an identical CDR3. V gene TRBV7-2 combines with J gene TRBJ2-7; D gene ambiguous. Between the trimmed V and J ends, which lost 0 bases and 7 bases, there was a span of 4 bases. Germline CDR1 is SGHTA and CDR2 is FQGNSA. The CDR3 totals 11 residues. This CDR3 is CASSLATEQYF. CDR3 DNA: TGTGCCAGCAGCTTAGCGACGGAGCAGTACTTC.

This clone was observed a few times. Other DNA sequences from this sample encode an identical CDR3 as well. V is TRBV10-3 and J is TRBJ2-5; 7 bases map to TRBD1. This CDR3 has 13 amino acids. Germline-derived CDR1 and CDR2 are ENHRY and SYGVKD. V shed 4 bases, J shed 1 base, and the junction held 0 bases outside the gene matches. The CDR3 protein is CAISGTGQETQYF. CDR3 bases: TGTGCCATCAGTGGGACAGGCCAAGAGACCCAGTACTTC.

The J gene is TRBJ2-3, the V gene TRBV6-5; the D call may be TRBD1 or TRBD2 (5 bases each). CDR3 length equals 12 residues. The ends were cut back, 7 bases at V and 7 bases at J, with 12 bases in the middle. Germline V CDR1 and CDR2: MNHEY, SVGAGI. The CDR3 bases are TGTGCCAGCACCGGGACCGTTAATACGCAGTATTTT. Residues: CASTGTVNTQYF.

The J gene is TRBJ1-2, the V gene TRBV19; a possible D gene is TRBD1 (5 bases). Germline V gives CDR1 LNHDA, CDR2 SQIVND (reference sequence). The CDR3 covers 15 residues. V dropped 5 bases and J dropped 4 bases, with 17 bases sitting between them. CDR3 DNA: TGTGCCAGTAGTGTGGGACTCCCCAAGGGCTATGGCTACACCTTC. Protein sequence: CASSVGLPKGYGYTF.

This sequence joins TRBV2 and TRBJ2-1; no clear D gene. Germline loops: CDR1 SNHLY, CDR2 FYNNEI. Trimming pared 6 bases from V and 7 bases from J, leaving 7 bases between. CDR3 length: 11 residues. CDR3 residues: CASSAKNEQFF. The CDR3 coding sequence is TGTGCCAGCAGCGCCAAGAATGAGCAGTTCTTC.